The clone carrying this T cell receptor (beta chain) was seen more than once but under ten times. The antigen remains undetermined. This entry belongs to a study of OX40 agonist ivuxolimab in advanced cancers. Background on the study: An agonistic anti-OX40 (CD134) antibody, ivuxolimab, was used to treat the patients.

General study results and limits: On average, a greater number of expanded clones characterised CD8+ T cells relative to CD4+.

Generated by immunoSEQ multiplex PCR, the TCRdb table keeps only in-frame clones and is missing some. The table records about 100,000 clones, roughly four fifths of them present only once. Autoimmune disease history or systemic immunosuppression barred patients. CDR1 is SEHNR, CDR2 FQNEAQ, per germline (reference sequence). Trimming shortened V by 5 bases and J by 1 base, and 15 bases separated the two germline ends. CDR3 size: 15 residues. This specimen consisted of CD4+ or CD8+ T cells sorted from blood, obtained in a trial of the OX40 agonist ivuxolimab. The chain is built from TRBV7-9 and TRBJ2-7; tentatively, D is TRBD2 (5 bases). This receptor was taken from an adult with an advanced solid tumor such as melanoma, head and neck, liver or kidney cancer. CDR3 residues: CASSGRDSSSYEQYF. CDR3 sequence (DNA): TGTGCCAGCAGCGGACGGGATTCCTCTTCCTACGAGCAGTACTTC. Based on the CDR3 plus reference TRBV7-9 and TRBJ2-7, the full variable domain is DTGVSQNPRHKITKRGQNVTFRCDPISEHNRLYWYRQTLGQGPEFLTYFQNEAQLEKSRLLSDRFSAERPKGSFSTLEIQRTEQGDSAMYLCASSGRDSSSYEQYFGPGTRLTVT.